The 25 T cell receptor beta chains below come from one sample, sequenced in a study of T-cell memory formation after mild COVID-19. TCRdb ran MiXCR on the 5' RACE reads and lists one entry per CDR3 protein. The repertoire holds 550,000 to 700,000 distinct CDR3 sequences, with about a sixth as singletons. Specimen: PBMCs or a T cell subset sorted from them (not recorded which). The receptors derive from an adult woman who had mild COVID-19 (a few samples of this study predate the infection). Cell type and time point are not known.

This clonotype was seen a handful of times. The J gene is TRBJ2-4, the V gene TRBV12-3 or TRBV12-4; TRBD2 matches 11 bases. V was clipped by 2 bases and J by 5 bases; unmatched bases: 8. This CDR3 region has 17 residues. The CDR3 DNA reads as TGTGCCAGCAGTTTATGGGTAGCGGGAGGGCGTCAAAACATTCAGTACTTC. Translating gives CASSLWVAGGRQNIQYF.

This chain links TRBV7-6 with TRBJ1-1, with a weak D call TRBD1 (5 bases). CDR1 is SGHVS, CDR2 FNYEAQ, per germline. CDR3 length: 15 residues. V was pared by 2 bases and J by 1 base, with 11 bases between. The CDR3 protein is CASSLFQGQNTEAFF. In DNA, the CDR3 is TGTGCCAGCAGCTTATTCCAGGGCCAGAACACTGAAGCTTTCTTT.

CDR3 protein: CAIRSTVGNNRYTF. The CDR3 DNA is TGTGCCATCAGATCGACAGTAGGCAATAATCGCTACACCTTC. This chain links TRBV10-3 with TRBJ1-2, with TRBD1 as a possible D gene (5 bases). Germline loops: CDR1 ENHRY, CDR2 SYGVKD. The CDR3 has 14 amino acids. V lost 6 bases and J lost 9, with 20 bases in between.

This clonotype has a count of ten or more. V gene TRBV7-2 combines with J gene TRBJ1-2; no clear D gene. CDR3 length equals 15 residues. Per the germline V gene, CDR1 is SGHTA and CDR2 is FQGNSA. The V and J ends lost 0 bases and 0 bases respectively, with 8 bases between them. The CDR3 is CASSLAWESNYGYTF. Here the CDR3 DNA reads TGTGCCAGCAGCTTAGCGTGGGAATCTAACTATGGCTACACCTTC.

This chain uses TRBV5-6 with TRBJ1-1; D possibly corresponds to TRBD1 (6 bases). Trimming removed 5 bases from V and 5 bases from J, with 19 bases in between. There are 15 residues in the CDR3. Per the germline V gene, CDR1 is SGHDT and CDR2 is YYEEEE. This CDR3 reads CASRKSGGLTTEAFF. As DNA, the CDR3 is TGTGCCAGCAGGAAATCCGGGGGGCTCACAACTGAAGCTTTCTTT.

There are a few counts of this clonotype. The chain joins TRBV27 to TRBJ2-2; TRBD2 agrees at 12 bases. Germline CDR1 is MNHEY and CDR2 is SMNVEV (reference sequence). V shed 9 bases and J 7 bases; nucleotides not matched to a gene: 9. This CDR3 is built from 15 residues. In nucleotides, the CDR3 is TGTGCCAGTTCGCGACTAGCGGGAGCAATCGGGGAGCTGTTTTTT. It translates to CASSRLAGAIGELFF.

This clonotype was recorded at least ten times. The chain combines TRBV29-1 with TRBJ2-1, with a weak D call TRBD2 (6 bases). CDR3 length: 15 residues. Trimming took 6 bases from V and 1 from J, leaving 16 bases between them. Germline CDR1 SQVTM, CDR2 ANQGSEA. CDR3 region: CSVVRQGGSYNEQFF. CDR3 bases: TGCAGCGTCGTGAGACAAGGAGGGTCCTACAATGAGCAGTTCTTC.

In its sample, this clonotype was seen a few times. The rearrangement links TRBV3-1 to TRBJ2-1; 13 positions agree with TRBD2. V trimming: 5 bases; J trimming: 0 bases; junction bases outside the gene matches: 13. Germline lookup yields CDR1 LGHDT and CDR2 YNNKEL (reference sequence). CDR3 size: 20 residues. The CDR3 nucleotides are TGTGCCAGCAGCTACTTAGGACTAGCGGGGGTGATCAGCTCCTACAATGAGCAGTTCTTC. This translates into CASSYLGLAGVISSYNEQFF.

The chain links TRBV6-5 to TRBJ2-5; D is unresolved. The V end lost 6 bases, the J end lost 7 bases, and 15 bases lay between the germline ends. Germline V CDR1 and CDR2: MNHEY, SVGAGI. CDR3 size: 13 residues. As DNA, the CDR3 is TGTGCCAGCAGCTCCGCTCTCTGGGGGACCCAGTACTTC. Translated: CASSSALWGTQYF.

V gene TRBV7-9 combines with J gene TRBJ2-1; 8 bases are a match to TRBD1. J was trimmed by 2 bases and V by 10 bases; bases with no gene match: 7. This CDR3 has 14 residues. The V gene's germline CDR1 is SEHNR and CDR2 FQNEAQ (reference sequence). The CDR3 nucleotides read TGTGCCACCGCCAGGGGGCTGGCCTACAATGAGCAGTTCTTC. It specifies CATARGLAYNEQFF.

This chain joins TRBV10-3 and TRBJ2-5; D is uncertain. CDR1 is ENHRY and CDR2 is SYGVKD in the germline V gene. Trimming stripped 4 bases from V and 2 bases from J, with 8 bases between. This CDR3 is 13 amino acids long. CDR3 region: CAISVGSQETQYF. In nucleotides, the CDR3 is TGTGCCATCAGTGTTGGCAGTCAAGAGACCCAGTACTTC.

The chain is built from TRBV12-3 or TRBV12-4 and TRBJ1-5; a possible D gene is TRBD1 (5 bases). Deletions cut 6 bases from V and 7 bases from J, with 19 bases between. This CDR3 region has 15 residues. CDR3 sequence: CASSRLGDPKQPQHF. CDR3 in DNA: TGTGCCAGCAGCCGCCTAGGGGACCCTAAGCAGCCCCAGCATTTT.

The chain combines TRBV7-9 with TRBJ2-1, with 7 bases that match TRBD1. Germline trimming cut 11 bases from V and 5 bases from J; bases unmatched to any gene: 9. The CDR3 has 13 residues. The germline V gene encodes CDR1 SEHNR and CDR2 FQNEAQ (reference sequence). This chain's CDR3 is CAAGAGGNNEQFF. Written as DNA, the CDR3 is TGTGCCGCAGGGGCAGGGGGAAACAATGAGCAGTTCTTC. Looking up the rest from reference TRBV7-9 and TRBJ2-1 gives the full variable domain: DTGVSQNPRHKITKRGQNVTFRCDPISEHNRLYWYRQTLGQGPEFLTYFQNEAQLEKSRLLSDRFSAERPKGSFSTLEIQRTEQGDSAMYLCAAGAGGNNEQFFGPGTRLTVL.

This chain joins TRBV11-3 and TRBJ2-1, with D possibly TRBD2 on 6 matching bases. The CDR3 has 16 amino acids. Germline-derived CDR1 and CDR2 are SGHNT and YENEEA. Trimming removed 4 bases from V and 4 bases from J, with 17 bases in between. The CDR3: CASSSLGGEAYNEQFF. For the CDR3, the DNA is TGTGCCAGCAGCTCCCTCGGGGGAGAAGCGTACAATGAGCAGTTCTTC.

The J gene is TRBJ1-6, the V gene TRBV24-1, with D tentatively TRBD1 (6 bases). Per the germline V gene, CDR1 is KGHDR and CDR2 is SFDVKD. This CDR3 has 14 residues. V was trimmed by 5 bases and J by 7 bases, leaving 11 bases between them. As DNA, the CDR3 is TGTGCCACCAGTGCCGGGACACCAAATTCACCCCTCCACTTT. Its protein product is CATSAGTPNSPLHF.

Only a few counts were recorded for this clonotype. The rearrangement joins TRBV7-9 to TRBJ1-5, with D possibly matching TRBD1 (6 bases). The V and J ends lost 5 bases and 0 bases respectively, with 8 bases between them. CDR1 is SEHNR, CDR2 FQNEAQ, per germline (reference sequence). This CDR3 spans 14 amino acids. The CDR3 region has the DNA TGTGCCAGCAGCCACAGGGATAGCAATCAGCCCCAGCATTTT. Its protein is CASSHRDSNQPQHF.

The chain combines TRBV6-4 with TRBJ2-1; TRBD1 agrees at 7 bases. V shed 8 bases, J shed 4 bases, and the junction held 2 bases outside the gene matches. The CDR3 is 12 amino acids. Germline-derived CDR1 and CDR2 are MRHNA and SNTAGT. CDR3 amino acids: CASRDRYNEQFF. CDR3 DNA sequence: TGTGCCAGCCGGGACAGATACAATGAGCAGTTCTTC.

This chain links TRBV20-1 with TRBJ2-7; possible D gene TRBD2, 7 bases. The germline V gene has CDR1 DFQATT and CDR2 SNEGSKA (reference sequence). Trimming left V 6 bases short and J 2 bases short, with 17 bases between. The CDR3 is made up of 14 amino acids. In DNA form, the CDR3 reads TGCAGTGCAAAGATCGGGGGGCGAGCCTACGAGCAGTACTTC. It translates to CSAKIGGRAYEQYF.

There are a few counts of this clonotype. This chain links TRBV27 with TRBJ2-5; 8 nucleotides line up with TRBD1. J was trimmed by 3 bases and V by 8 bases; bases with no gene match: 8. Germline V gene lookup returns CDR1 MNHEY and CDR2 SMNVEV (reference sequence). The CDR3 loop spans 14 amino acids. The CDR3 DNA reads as TGTGCCAGCGGATCGACAGGGGTGGAAGAGACCCAGTACTTC. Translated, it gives CASGSTGVEETQYF.

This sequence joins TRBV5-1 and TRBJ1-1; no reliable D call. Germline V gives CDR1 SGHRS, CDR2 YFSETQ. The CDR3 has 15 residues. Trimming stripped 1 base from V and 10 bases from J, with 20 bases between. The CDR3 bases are TGCGCCAGCAGCTTGTCCAGTGGTCTTCTTCGGGGAGCTTTCTTT. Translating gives CASSLSSGLLRGAFF.

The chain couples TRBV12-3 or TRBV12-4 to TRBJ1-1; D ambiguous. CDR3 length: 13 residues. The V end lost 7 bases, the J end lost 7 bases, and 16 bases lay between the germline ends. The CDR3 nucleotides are TGTGCCAGCAAGGAGCTGGGGAGTAATGAAGCTTTCTTT. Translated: CASKELGSNEAFF.

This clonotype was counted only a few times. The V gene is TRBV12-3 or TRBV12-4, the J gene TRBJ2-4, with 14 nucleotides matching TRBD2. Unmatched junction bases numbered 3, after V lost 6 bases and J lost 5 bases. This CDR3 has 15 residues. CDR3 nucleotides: TGTGCCAGCAGCTCGGGACTAGCGGGGGAAAACATTCAGTACTTC. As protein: CASSSGLAGENIQYF.

In nucleotides, the CDR3 is TGTGCCAGCAGCCAACCAGGGCAGGGGGCCGTAGAGACCCAGTACTTC. This sequence encodes CASSQPGQGAVETQYF. The J gene is TRBJ2-5, the V gene TRBV12-3 or TRBV12-4; TRBD1 agrees at 8 bases. The V and J ends lost 6 bases and 4 bases, in that order; junction bases with no gene match: 13. The CDR3 consists of 16 residues.

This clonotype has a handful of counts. CDR3 DNA sequence: TGCGCCAGCAGCTTGAATCCGGGACAGCCTAACACTGAAGCTTTCTTT. Protein: CASSLNPGQPNTEAFF. This chain links TRBV5-1 with TRBJ1-1; 7 bases line up with TRBD1. V lost 1 base, J lost 2 bases, and 8 bases stayed unmatched. Germline V gene lookup returns CDR1 SGHRS and CDR2 YFSETQ. The CDR3 is 16 amino acids.

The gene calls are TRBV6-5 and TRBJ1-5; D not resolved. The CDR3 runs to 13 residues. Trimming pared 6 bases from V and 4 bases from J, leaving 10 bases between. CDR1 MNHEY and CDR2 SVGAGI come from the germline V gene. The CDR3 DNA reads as TGTGCCAGCAGGGAAGGTTCTAATCAGCCCCAGCATTTT. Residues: CASREGSNQPQHF.